This TCR beta chain is from a study of blood T cell repertoires in COVID-19. On the study more broadly: Researchers got acute and convalescent COVID-19 samples from the United States, Italy and Spain.

Per the authors' pipeline: Estimated nucleated cell counts came from reference gene primer amplification. The method was immunoSEQ multiplex PCR; TCRdb's version includes in-frame clones alone and lacks a portion of them. V and J calls plus clone size are reproduced from that table; the DNA served to infer D and trimming. This table has about 100,000 clones, 80% to 90% appearing once. Germline CDR1 and CDR2: DFQATT and SNEGSKA (reference sequence). J gave up 6 bases and V 3 bases, and 0 bases lay outside the gene matches. This CDR3 comprises 11 residues. This sequence joins TRBV20-1 and TRBJ1-2, with 8 bases identical to TRBD1. This receptor was identified in a woman older than 75 with acute or convalescent COVID-19. Sequencing input: peripheral blood. The CDR3 bases are TGCAGTGCTAGGACAGGGGATGGCTACACCTTC. Its translation is CSARTGDGYTF.